The 21 T cell receptor beta chains given below trace back to one sample, sequenced in a study of blood T cell repertoires in COVID-19. TCRdb keeps only in-frame clones here, not all; method: immunoSEQ multiplex PCR. The table includes 400,000 to 500,000 clones, about nine tenths detected once. The sample taken for sequencing was peripheral blood. These receptor sequences come from a woman younger than 45 with active or convalescent COVID-19.

The chain recombines TRBV30 with TRBJ2-1; perhaps TRBD2 as D (6 bases). Germline CDR1 reads GTSNPN; CDR2 reads SVGIG (reference sequence). The V end was cut by 8 bases, the J end by 6 bases, with 17 bases between. The CDR3 is 13 amino acids. In DNA, the CDR3 is TGTGCCCCGCGGGGAGAAGGCCCCAATGAGCAGTTCTTC. The encoded protein is CAPRGEGPNEQFF.

The rearrangement uses TRBV11-3 and TRBJ2-5; D perhaps matches TRBD1 (5 bases). Trimming left V 0 bases short and J 4 bases short, with 12 bases between. There are 15 residues in the CDR3. Germline lookup yields CDR1 SGHNT and CDR2 YENEEA. As DNA, the CDR3 is TGTGCCAGCAGCTTAGATTCTCGCCAGGGAGAGACCCAGTACTTC. Amino acid sequence: CASSLDSRQGETQYF.

This chain links TRBV11-2 with TRBJ2-7; possible D gene TRBD1, 6 bases. CDR3 length: 14 residues. Per the germline V gene, CDR1 is SGHAT and CDR2 is FQNNGV. The V and J ends lost 3 bases and 0 bases respectively, with 9 bases between them. The CDR3 loop reads CASSFGRGSYEQYF. Written as DNA, the CDR3 is TGTGCCAGCAGCTTCGGCAGGGGCTCCTACGAGCAGTACTTC.

V is TRBV7-9 and J is TRBJ2-5; 8 nucleotides align to TRBD1. CDR1 is SEHNR, CDR2 FQNEAQ, per germline (reference sequence). The CDR3 totals 15 residues. V lost 5 bases and J lost 1; bases outside the gene matches: 6. The CDR3 protein is CASSRRTGTQETQYF. The DNA for the CDR3 is TGTGCCAGCAGCCGTAGGACAGGGACCCAAGAGACCCAGTACTTC.

The chain couples TRBV6-5 to TRBJ2-3; 7 nucleotides match TRBD1. J gave up 7 bases and V 5 bases, and 6 bases lay outside the gene matches. The CDR3 sequence is 13 residues long. Germline CDR1 and CDR2: MNHEY and SVGAGI. The chain's CDR3 is CASSRTGGYTQYF. CDR3 in DNA: TGTGCCAGCAGTCGGACAGGCGGATATACGCAGTATTTT.

This chain joins TRBV29-1 and TRBJ1-3; 7 bases agree with TRBD1. This CDR3 has 13 amino acids. Germline CDR1 SQVTM, CDR2 ANQGSEA. CDR3 in DNA: TGCAGAGAACGTCCAGGGGGTGGAAACACCATATATTTT. Translation gives CRERPGGGNTIYF.

V gene TRBV19 combines with J gene TRBJ1-1, with 7 bases matching TRBD1. CDR1 and CDR2 (germline): LNHDA, SQIVND (reference sequence). The CDR3 extends over 16 amino acids. The trim removed 4 bases at V and 2 bases at J, leaving 10 bases unmatched. CDR3 sequence: CASSTEMGQPNTEAFF. CDR3 coding DNA: TGTGCCAGTAGTACTGAAATGGGACAGCCCAACACTGAAGCTTTCTTT.

This chain joins TRBV28 and TRBJ1-2, with D tentatively TRBD1 (5 bases). The CDR3 sequence is 12 residues long. Germline assignment: CDR1 MDHEN and CDR2 SYDVKM. V was cut by 7 bases and J by 2 bases, with 8 bases left in between. CDR3 residues: CASTQGNYGYTF. The CDR3, as DNA: TGTGCCAGCACTCAGGGAAACTATGGCTACACCTTC.

The chain links TRBV6-2 or TRBV6-3 to TRBJ2-7; 7 bases align to TRBD1. The V segment lost 5 bases and the J segment 3 bases; nucleotides outside the gene matches: 10. Germline values: CDR1 MNHEY, CDR2 SVGEGT. The CDR3 sequence is 15 residues long. The chain's CDR3 is CASSNQGTANYEQYF. DNA for the CDR3: TGTGCCAGCAGTAACCAGGGGACAGCCAACTACGAGCAGTACTTC.

V is TRBV5-6 and J is TRBJ1-4; D not resolved. Germline CDR1 and CDR2: SGHDT and YYEEEE. CDR3 length: 15 residues. The V gene lost 4 bases and the J gene lost 7 bases, with 17 bases spanning the gap. The CDR3 sequence is CASSDTSQSGEKLFF. The CDR3 coding sequence is TGTGCCAGCAGCGATACATCCCAGAGCGGTGAAAAACTGTTTTTT.

This clone occurred a few times. This chain uses TRBV19 with TRBJ1-2; 10 bases match TRBD1. There are 17 residues in the CDR3. V gave up 3 bases and J gave up 1 base; unmatched junction bases: 8. From germline, CDR1 is LNHDA and CDR2 SQIVND (reference sequence). This chain's CDR3 is CASSITPGQGDNYGYTF. The CDR3 DNA is TGTGCCAGTAGTATCACTCCCGGACAGGGGGATAACTATGGCTACACCTTC.

The rearrangement uses TRBV13 and TRBJ2-7, with 10 bases matching TRBD1. The germline CDR1 and CDR2 sequences are PRHDT and FYEKMQ (reference sequence). The CDR3 contains 15 residues. With V trimmed by 5 bases and J by 3 bases, 7 bases remained unmatched. The CDR3 sequence: CASSPGQGGVYEQYF. The CDR3 DNA follows: TGTGCCAGCAGCCCCGGACAGGGGGGTGTCTACGAGCAGTACTTC.

CDR3 region: CASSGVGRPSTDTQYF. The CDR3 coding sequence is TGTGCCAGCAGTGGGGTAGGGAGGCCTAGCACAGATACGCAGTATTTT. V is TRBV25-1 and J is TRBJ2-3; D may be TRBD2 (6 bases). This CDR3 has 16 residues. The germline CDR1 and CDR2 sequences are MGHDK and SYGVNS. Trimming took off 4 bases at V and 0 bases at J, with 14 bases between the two ends.

About this clone: This sample includes further DNA sequences coding for the same CDR3. The chain recombines TRBV2 with TRBJ2-5; TRBD2 agrees at 10 bases. The V gene end was trimmed by 1 base and the J gene end by 4 bases; junction bases not matched to a gene: 0. The CDR3 loop spans 14 amino acids. In germline, CDR1 is SNHLY, CDR2 FYNNEI. CDR3 region: CASSEGLAGETQYF. The DNA for the CDR3 is TGTGCCAGCAGTGAAGGACTAGCGGGAGAGACCCAGTACTTC.

The CDR3 sequence: CASSNHQGAMGSPLHF. CDR3 bases: TGTGCCAGTAGTAACCACCAGGGGGCGATGGGTTCACCCCTCCACTTT. The J gene is TRBJ1-6, the V gene TRBV19, with 8 bases aligning to TRBD1. The V segment lost 4 bases and the J segment 9 bases; nucleotides outside the gene matches: 11. Germline lookup yields CDR1 LNHDA and CDR2 SQIVND (reference sequence). This CDR3 has 16 residues.

The V gene is TRBV7-9, the J gene TRBJ1-6; no firm D call. The CDR3 runs 14 residues. Germline V gives CDR1 SEHNR, CDR2 FQNEAQ (reference sequence). V lost 5 bases and J 7 bases, leaving 12 bases between the germline ends. The CDR3 DNA reads TGTGCCAGCAGCATCCGGGAGGGAAATTCACCCCTCCACTTT. It codes for CASSIREGNSPLHF.

This chain links TRBV6-1 with TRBJ1-6; the D is unclear. Trimming cost V 3 bases and J 0 bases, with 12 bases left between them. Germline CDR1 and CDR2: MNHNS and SASEGT. The CDR3 length is 17 residues. CDR3 nucleotide sequence: TGTGCCAGCAGTGACGCCGGAGGGAGCTCCTATAATTCACCCCTCCACTTT. Translating it yields CASSDAGGSSYNSPLHF.

The rearrangement joins TRBV11-3 to TRBJ2-1; 11 nucleotides line up with TRBD2. Germline V lookup: CDR1 SGHNT, CDR2 YENEEA. V gave up 4 bases and J gave up 9 bases; unmatched junction bases: 11. This CDR3 is built from 16 residues. The CDR3 here is CASSYRTSGSLGEQFF. The DNA for the CDR3 is TGTGCCAGCAGCTACCGAACTAGCGGGAGCTTAGGTGAGCAGTTCTTC.

This chain uses TRBV4-1 with TRBJ1-6; no clear D gene. V lost 5 bases and J lost 8, with 7 bases in between. The CDR3 sequence is 12 residues long. Germline-derived CDR1 and CDR2 are MGHRA and YSYEKL. CDR3: CASSGSDSPLHF. The CDR3 bases are TGCGCCAGCAGCGGCAGCGATTCACCCCTCCACTTT.

The chain links TRBV18 to TRBJ1-2; D is possibly TRBD1 (5 bases). V was clipped by 3 bases and J by 5 bases, with 13 bases between them. The germline V gene encodes CDR1 KGHSH and CDR2 LQKENI. The length of the CDR3 is 14 residues. CDR3 DNA: TGTGCCAGCTCACCCCAGGACACTCCTTATGGCTACACCTTC. As protein: CASSPQDTPYGYTF.

V is TRBV19 and J is TRBJ2-3; 8 nucleotides align to TRBD1. Germline CDR1 reads LNHDA; CDR2 reads SQIVND (reference sequence). V lost 0 bases to trimming and J lost 3 bases; unmatched junction nucleotides: 8. The CDR3 sequence is 17 residues long. The CDR3 bases are TGTGCCAGTAGTATAGATTCTACAGGGGGGACGACAGATACGCAGTATTTT. This translates into CASSIDSTGGTTDTQYF.